Listed below are T cell receptor beta chains from one sample, sequenced in a study of T cells after posttransplantation cyclophosphamide. Some clones are missing from TCRdb's copy, which holds only in-frame ones; the method was immunoSEQ multiplex PCR. The sample has about 6,700 clones, 81% seen once. Here the sequenced sample was PBMCs, taken after allogeneic stem cell transplant with posttransplant cyclophosphamide. The origin of the receptors is a female patient in her fifties or sixties who received an allogeneic stem cell transplant from a related donor, was CMV-positive, and had no GVHD. Some of the T cells may derive from the graft donor. The CDR3 runs from the conserved cysteine through the conserved F or W. D genes are given only for firm matches. Not every row has a clone size; where given, it reads once, few, many or a size class.

V	D	size	J	DNA	CDR3
TRBV6-1	TRBD1	-	TRBJ1-2	TGTGCCAGCACCCGACAGGGAAGGTATGGCTACACCTTC	CASTRQGRYGYTF
TRBV30	TRBD2	-	TRBJ2-7	TGTGCCTGGAGTGGACTAGCGGGAGGCCAGTTCTACGAGCAGTACTTC	CAWSGLAGGQFYEQYF
TRBV28	TRBD2	-	TRBJ2-7	TGTGCCAGCAACCTAGCGGGCGCACGGGGGGCCGGGCAGTACTTC	CASNLAGARGAGQYF
TRBV10-3	-	once	TRBJ1-1	TGTGCCATCAGTGAGGGAATAGACATATTGAACACTGAAGCTTTCTTT	CAISEGIDILNTEAFF
TRBV6-5	-	-	TRBJ1-2	TGTGCCAGCAGTGAAGGAGGCGCCAACTATGGCTACACCTTC	CASSEGGANYGYTF
TRBV9	-	-	TRBJ2-5	TGTGCCAGCAGCGTAGGAGGGGGGGATGGGGAGACCCAGTACTTC	CASSVGGGDGETQYF
TRBV4-2	TRBD2	-	TRBJ2-3	TGTGCCAGCAGCCAAGGGCTGGCTAGCGGACCTAACACAGATACGCAGTATTTT	CASSQGLASGPNTDTQYF
TRBV10-1	TRBD1	-	TRBJ1-1	TGCGCCAGCAGTGAATCGGGACAGGGGGCGAACACTGAAGCTTTCTTT	CASSESGQGANTEAFF
TRBV5-4	TRBD1	-	TRBJ1-2	TGTGCCAGCAGCCTAGAGGGGGCAGGGCGAGGAAACTATGGCTACACCTTC	CASSLEGAGRGNYGYTF
TRBV23-1	-	-	TRBJ2-2	TGCGCCAGCCTTGGGCAGGGGTGCACCGGGGAGCTGTTTTTT	CASLGQGCTGELFF
TRBV4-2	TRBD2	few	TRBJ2-1	TGTGCCAGCAGCCAGGTTGGACTAGCGGGATTGGGGACAAGGGGCTACAATGAGCAGTTCTTC	CASSQVGLAGLGTRGYNEQFF
TRBV9	-	-	TRBJ2-7	TGTGCCAGCAGCGTAGGGGACACCTACGAGCAGTACTTC	CASSVGDTYEQYF
TRBV7-8	TRBD2	-	TRBJ2-7	TGTGCCAGCAGCCAGAGCGGGGGGACCTACGAGCAGTACTTC	CASSQSGGTYEQYF
TRBV2	-	-	TRBJ1-4	TGTGCCAGCAAGGGGCCAACTAATGAAAAACTGTTTTTT	CASKGPTNEKLFF
TRBV27	TRBD1	-	TRBJ2-2	TGTGCCAGCAGTTTAGACAGGGGGTACACCGGGGAGCTGTTTTTT	CASSLDRGYTGELFF
TRBV7-2	-	few	TRBJ1-2	TGTGCCAGCAGCTTAGGGGCAGGGGTCGGCGGCTACACCTTC	CASSLGAGVGGYTF
TRBV2	TRBD1	-	TRBJ1-4	TGTGCCAGCAGTGACTGGGACAGGAATGAAAAACTGTTTTTT	CASSDWDRNEKLFF
TRBV9	TRBD2	-	TRBJ2-7	TGTGCCAGCAGCGCCCCTAGCGGGGCCACCTACGAGCAGTACTTC	CASSAPSGATYEQYF
TRBV5-1	TRBD1	once	TRBJ2-7	TGCGCCAGCAGCTTGGCGGGACAGGGTGGCGAGCAGTACTTC	CASSLAGQGGEQYF
TRBV7-9	-	-	TRBJ2-3	TGTGCCAGCAGCTTAGTCGGCGGTAGCACAGATACGCAGTATTTT	CASSLVGGSTDTQYF
TRBV29-1	-	-	TRBJ2-2	TGCAGCGTCGTGACAGGGAACACCGGGGAGCTGTTTTTT	CSVVTGNTGELFF
TRBV9	-	-	TRBJ2-3	TGTGCCAGCAGCGTAGGTCCGGGGGGCACAGATACGCAGTATTTT	CASSVGPGGTDTQYF
TRBV6-1	-	-	TRBJ1-1	TGTGCCAGCAGTGATCCTACGCGGGGCACTGAAGCTTTCTTT	CASSDPTRGTEAFF